This TCR beta chain was captured by sequencing in a study of persistence of HIV-infected CD4 T cells. Sequencing used immunoSEQ version 4 in survey mode. TCRdb keeps only in-frame clones here, not all; method: immunoSEQ multiplex PCR. The sample records under 35,000 clones, around 70% being singletons. V was shortened by 5 bases and J by 5 bases, with 9 bases between the two germline ends. CDR1 is SGHTA and CDR2 is FQGNSA in the germline V gene. The CDR3 is 13 amino acids. On this clone: The antigen remains undetermined.

The stimulus was an HIV-1 Gag 15-mer peptide pool, approximately 0.93 ug/peptide/mL. Sorting selected CD4+ T cells upregulating both CD40 ligand and CD69. This chain connects TRBV7-2 to TRBJ2-2; D might be TRBD1 (6 bases). This clonotype was obtained from an adult man with HIV who was CMV-seropositive. This specimen consisted of CD4+ T cells sorted from PBMCs after roughly 19-hour stimulation, obtained from a patient who received antiretroviral therapy. The chain's CDR3 is CASSNRATGELFF. CDR3 DNA: TGTGCCAGCAGCAACAGGGCAACCGGGGAGCTGTTTTTT.